One sample yielded the 13 T cell receptor beta chains listed below, sequenced in a study of blood T cell repertoires in COVID-19 (TCRdb year 2020). The library was obtained by the immunoSEQ multiplex PCR assay. TCRdb took this table from immuneACCESS and kept in-frame rearrangements with V and J called. Such tables lack part of the clones; where checked against another copy, unresolved V genes explain under half of the gap, and the rest is unexplained. Here the sample has some 130,000 clones; about 85% occur a single time. The ten most abundant clones make up around 4.1% of the sample. The specimen sequenced was peripheral blood. These receptors originate from a human donor in a cohort sampled during active COVID-19.

In DNA form, the CDR3 reads TGTGCCTGGAGTGTACGGGAGGGGGCAGTTAACTATGGCTACACCTTC. Encoded protein: CAWSVREGAVNYGYTF. The gene calls are TRBV30 and TRBJ1-2, with 7 bases that match TRBD1. Per the germline V gene, CDR1 is GTSNPN and CDR2 is SVGIG (reference sequence). The ends lost 0 bases at V and 1 base at J; junction bases unmatched: 8. This CDR3 has 16 residues.

The chain employs TRBV5-4 and TRBJ1-6, with TRBD1 matching over 9 bases. The CDR3 runs to 16 residues. The J segment lost 7 bases and the V segment lost 4 bases, leaving 9 bases of the junction unmatched. Germline-derived CDR1 and CDR2 are SGHNT and YYREEE (reference sequence). CDR3 in amino acids: CASSRPGQGENSPLHF. CDR3 nucleotide sequence: TGTGCCAGCAGCCGACCGGGACAGGGAGAGAATTCACCCCTCCACTTT. The whole variable domain, remainder taken from reference TRBV5-4 and TRBJ1-6, is ETGVTQSPTHLIKTRGQQVTLRCSSQSGHNTVSWYQQALGQGPQFIFQYYREEENGRGNFPPRFSGLQFPNYSSELNVNALELDDSALYLCASSRPGQGENSPLHFGNGTRLTVT.

DNA for the CDR3: TGTGCCAGCAGCTTTTTGCGGGAGCGGAATACGCAGTATTTT. It codes for CASSFLRERNTQYF. The chain combines TRBV5-4 with TRBJ2-3; 7 positions agree with TRBD2. The trim removed 2 bases at V and 7 bases at J, leaving 7 bases unmatched. Per germline, CDR1 SGHNT and CDR2 YYREEE (reference sequence). The CDR3 sequence is 14 residues long.

V usage is TRBV11-3 and J usage is TRBJ2-3; D not certain. The ends were cut back, 1 base at V and 9 bases at J, with 11 bases in the middle. The germline gives CDR1 SGHNT, CDR2 YENEEA. The CDR3 extends over 13 amino acids. In nucleotides, the CDR3 is TGTGCCAGCAGCTTAGCCTACCGGGTCACGCAGTATTTT. It is translated as CASSLAYRVTQYF.

J is TRBJ1-1 and V is TRBV11-3; weak D call: TRBD1 (5 bases). The CDR3 sequence is 16 residues long. Germline V gene lookup returns CDR1 SGHNT and CDR2 YENEEA. V dropped 3 bases and J dropped 1 base, with 15 bases sitting between them. CDR3 loop: CASSLAAGVGNTEAFF. In DNA, the CDR3 is TGTGCCAGCAGCTTGGCGGCGGGGGTAGGGAACACTGAAGCTTTCTTT.

The genes are TRBV11-3 and TRBJ1-3; tentatively, D is TRBD1 (5 bases). V shed 8 bases and J shed 9 bases, with 17 bases lying between them. This CDR3 contains 13 residues. Germline CDR1 reads SGHNT; CDR2 reads YENEEA. The CDR3 region has the DNA TGTGCCAGCCGGGGGGACCGGCTTGCCACCATATATTTT. Translated, it gives CASRGDRLATIYF.

This rearrangement joins TRBV12-3 or TRBV12-4 to TRBJ1-6, with D hard to call. V lost 5 bases and J lost 7, with 9 bases in between. This CDR3 has 13 residues. CDR3 loop: CASSATENSPLHF. The CDR3 coding sequence is TGTGCCAGCAGTGCAACAGAGAATTCACCCCTCCACTTT.

This chain connects TRBV6-1 to TRBJ1-1; the D is unclear. The CDR3 spans 14 residues. Germline lookup yields CDR1 MNHNS and CDR2 SASEGT. V lost 3 bases, J lost 4 bases, and 12 bases lay in between. Written as DNA, the CDR3 is TGTGCCAGCAGTGAGCTCGGGGATAGCACTGAAGCTTTCTTT. Translation: CASSELGDSTEAFF.

This clone was detected a few times. V and J are TRBV7-9 and TRBJ2-7; TRBD1 agrees at 8 bases. Trimming at V came to 5 bases and at J to 6 bases, leaving 9 bases not matched to a gene. The germline V gene encodes CDR1 SEHNR and CDR2 FQNEAQ (reference sequence). CDR3 length: 14 amino acids. The CDR3 sequence: CASSLDRGFGEQYF. The CDR3 bases are TGTGCCAGCAGCCTTGACAGGGGTTTCGGCGAGCAGTACTTC.

The CDR3 loop is CASSLSRGSNTEAFF. Here the CDR3 DNA reads TGTGCCAGTAGCCTTTCCAGGGGGAGTAACACTGAAGCTTTCTTT. The V gene is TRBV19, the J gene TRBJ1-1; 7 bases match TRBD1. Germline V gives CDR1 LNHDA, CDR2 SQIVND (reference sequence). This CDR3 has 15 residues. Trimming removed 6 bases from V and 2 bases from J; junction bases left unmatched: 9. The full variable domain, its missing parts supplied by reference TRBV19 and TRBJ1-1, is DGGITQSPKYLFRKEGQNVTLSCEQNLNHDAMYWYRQDPGQGLRLIYYSQIVNDFQKGDIAEGYSVSREKKESFPLTVTSAQKNPTAFYLCASSLSRGSNTEAFFGQGTRLTVV.

The genes are TRBV18 and TRBJ1-2, with D possibly matching TRBD1 (5 bases). From germline, CDR1 is KGHSH and CDR2 LQKENI. Trimming stripped 0 bases from V and 7 bases from J, with 15 bases between. The CDR3 runs to 15 residues. CDR3 bases: TGTGCCAGCTCACCACCTGGCCGGGGGGAATCTGGCTACACCTTC. The encoded protein is CASSPPGRGESGYTF. Supplemented by reference TRBV18 and TRBJ1-2, the full variable domain reads NAGVMQNPRHLVRRRGQEARLRCSPMKGHSHVYWYRQLPEEGLKFMVYLQKENIIDESGMPKERFSAEFPKEGPSILRIQQVVRGDSAAYFCASSPPGRGESGYTFGSGTRLTVV.

The rearrangement joins TRBV7-9 to TRBJ1-1; 7 bases match TRBD1. V lost 5 bases and J lost 2; bases outside the gene matches: 8. This CDR3 contains 15 residues. Germline lookup yields CDR1 SEHNR and CDR2 FQNEAQ (reference sequence). The CDR3 bases are TGTGCCAGCAGCCCCACACGGACAGGAAACACTGAAGCTTTCTTT. Translation: CASSPTRTGNTEAFF.

The V gene is TRBV7-8, the J gene TRBJ2-7, with D possibly TRBD1 on 6 matching bases. This CDR3 has 12 residues. The V end was cut by 5 bases, the J end by 6 bases, with 11 bases between. Germline V gene sequence: CDR1 SGHVS, CDR2 FQNEAQ. CDR3 DNA: TGTGCCAGCAGCAAACAGGGTTCCGAGCAGTACGTC. This gives the protein CASSKQGSEQYV.